This TCR beta chain originates from a study of T cell responses to AZD1222 COVID-19 vaccine. TCRdb keeps only in-frame clones here, not all; method: immunoSEQ multiplex PCR. Seen here are 120,000 to 150,000 clones, approximately 91% observed once, and the top ten hold 5% to 6.5%. This CDR3 is 18 amino acids long. J was trimmed by 7 bases and V by 3 bases; bases with no gene match: 12. Germline CDR1 is MGHRA and CDR2 is YSYEKL. Findings of the study overall: Regions 160-218 and 743-854 dominated among vaccine-associated CD4 TCRs spanning spike. Females outnumbered males among donors, who were mostly white British; clonal diversity was possibly underestimated. Only 5 or 6 people who got AZD1222 tested seropositive at baseline. Repertoire sampling was restricted to post-peak T cell response timepoints.

Note on this clone: Its antigen is not known.

The source material was peripheral blood, sampled 28 days after the second dose of the MenACWY control vaccine. This sequence was found in an adult who received the MenACWY meningococcal vaccine as a control. The V gene is TRBV4-1, the J gene TRBJ2-1; 13 bases line up with TRBD2. The CDR3 region is CASSQARLAGGSANEQFF. CDR3 nucleotide sequence: TGCGCCAGCAGCCAGGCCCGACTAGCGGGAGGCTCTGCAAATGAGCAGTTCTTC.